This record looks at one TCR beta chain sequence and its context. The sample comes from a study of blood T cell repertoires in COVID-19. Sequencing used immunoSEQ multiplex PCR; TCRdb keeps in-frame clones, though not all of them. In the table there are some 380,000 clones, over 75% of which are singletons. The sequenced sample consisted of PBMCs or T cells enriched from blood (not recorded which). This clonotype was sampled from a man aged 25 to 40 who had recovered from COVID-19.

The CDR3 sequence: CASSLIEPRGLPLHF. In DNA, the CDR3 is TGTGCCAGCAGCTTGATTGAACCCAGGGGGTTACCCCTCCACTTT. The rearrangement links TRBV6-2 or TRBV6-3 to TRBJ1-6; 7 bases are shared with TRBD1. CDR1 and CDR2 (germline): MNHEY, SVGEGT. V shed 6 bases, J shed 12 bases, and the junction held 14 bases outside the gene matches. There are 15 residues in the CDR3.